The rows below give T cell receptor beta chains drawn from one sample of a study of blood T cells in healthy people across ages. TCRdb itself ran the 5' RACE reads through MiXCR, one entry per CDR3 protein. The repertoire has roughly 800,000 distinct CDR3 sequences, roughly 26% of them found once; the top ten carry around 2.9%. This sample was shared with a second study, whose subject was T cells of mothers and their children.

Sequencing was done on a sample of blood. Receptor source: a boy younger than 18 in good health. The CDR3 runs from the conserved cysteine through the conserved F or W. The D gene is left open where the match is weak. Size is omitted from some rows. Given values are once, few, many or a class for expanded clones.

v_gene	j_gene	d_gene	abundance	CDR3aa	CDR3nt
TRBV7-9	TRBJ1-4	-	-	CASTDGNEKLFF	TGTGCCAGCACCGACGGTAATGAAAAACTGTTTTTT
TRBV9	TRBJ1-2	-	few	CASSVSAGTYGYTF	TGTGCCAGCAGCGTATCGGCAGGGACCTATGGCTACACCTTC
TRBV20-1	TRBJ1-5	-	-	CSAKLPGPQAYSNQPQHF	TGCAGTGCTAAGCTCCCGGGACCCCAGGCGTATAGCAATCAGCCCCAGCATTTT
TRBV11-2	TRBJ1-6	-	few	CASSFDRNSPLHF	TGTGCCAGCAGCTTCGACAGGAATTCACCCCTCCACTTT
TRBV20-1	TRBJ2-1	TRBD2	-	CSAAGGGAYNEQFF	TGCAGTGCCGCCGGCGGGGGTGCCTACAATGAGCAGTTCTTC
TRBV28	TRBJ2-3	TRBD2	few	CASSLPPSGSGDTQYF	TGTGCCAGCAGTTTACCTCCTAGCGGGAGTGGAGATACGCAGTATTTT
TRBV27	TRBJ1-1	TRBD1	-	CASSLLGTGDTEAFF	TGTGCCAGCAGTTTATTAGGGACAGGCGACACTGAAGCTTTCTTT
TRBV7-8	TRBJ2-1	-	-	CASSLMWITRGNEQFF	TGTGCCAGCAGCTTAATGTGGATCACGAGGGGCAATGAGCAGTTCTTC
TRBV2	TRBJ1-3	-	once	CASSEALDRLLRNTIYF	TGTGCCAGCAGTGAAGCGTTAGACAGACTTTTGAGGAACACCATATATTTT
TRBV6-5	TRBJ2-5	TRBD2	few	CASSDSGGQETQYF	TGTGCCAGCAGCGACTCGGGGGGCCAAGAGACCCAGTACTTC
TRBV5-1	TRBJ1-4	TRBD1	-	CASSTDRVVSEKLFF	TGCGCCAGCAGCACCGACAGGGTCGTAAGTGAAAAACTGTTTTTT
TRBV10-3	TRBJ2-7	-	few	CAISDEVRYEQYF	TGTGCCATCAGTGATGAGGTTCGGTACGAGCAGTACTTC
TRBV7-2	TRBJ2-5	TRBD2	few	CASSPRLAGGLETQYF	TGTGCCAGCAGCCCCCGACTAGCGGGGGGCCTAGAGACCCAGTACTTC
TRBV20-1	TRBJ1-2	-	few	CSADGALYGYTF	TGCAGTGCCGACGGGGCCCTCTATGGCTACACCTTC
TRBV4-2	TRBJ2-7	TRBD1	-	CASSLTGGDRAYEQYF	TGTGCCAGCAGCCTTACCGGCGGGGACAGGGCTTACGAGCAGTACTTC
TRBV5-1	TRBJ1-6	TRBD1	-	CASSSRDRGRNSPLHF	TGCGCCAGCAGCTCCCGGGACAGGGGTCGCAATTCACCCCTCCACTTT
TRBV20-1	TRBJ1-1	-	-	CSARDLLHTEAFF	TGCAGTGCTAGAGATCTACTGCACACTGAAGCTTTCTTT
TRBV7-9	TRBJ2-5	-	-	CASSREGGTQYF	TGTGCCAGCAGCCGGGAAGGGGGGACCCAGTACTTC
TRBV3-1	TRBJ2-5	-	few	CASSQGRTYQETQYF	TGTGCCAGCAGCCAAGGACGTACGTACCAAGAGACCCAGTACTTC
TRBV12-3/TRBV12-4	TRBJ2-5	TRBD2	few	CASSHLLAGGPTQYF	TGTGCCAGCAGTCACCTTCTAGCGGGGGGACCGACCCAGTACTTC
TRBV10-3	TRBJ2-1	-	few	CAIRIAGEDEQFF	TGTGCCATCAGAATAGCAGGGGAGGATGAGCAGTTCTTC
TRBV4-2	TRBJ2-5	-	-	CASSPGTSLQTQYF	TGTGCCAGCAGCCCTGGGACAAGTTTGCAGACCCAGTACTTC
TRBV20-1	TRBJ2-7	-	-	CSARHRDHSYEQYF	TGCAGTGCTAGGCACCGGGACCATTCCTACGAGCAGTACTTC
TRBV12-3/TRBV12-4	TRBJ2-2	-	few	CASSLSGGEVRLGELFF	TGTGCCAGCAGTTTATCCGGGGGCGAGGTTCGGCTCGGGGAGCTGTTTTTT
TRBV6-5	TRBJ1-2	-	-	CASSYSRGRTLYGYTF	TGTGCCAGCAGTTACTCGAGAGGGAGAACCCTCTATGGCTACACCTTC
TRBV5-1	TRBJ2-6	-	-	CASSFTTGANVLTF	TGCGCCAGCAGCTTCACGACTGGGGCCAACGTCCTGACTTTC
TRBV7-3	TRBJ2-1	-	few	CASSLGGSASSTPFF	TGTGCCAGCAGCTTAGGGGGCAGCGCGAGCAGCACGCCGTTCTTC
TRBV28	TRBJ2-7	-	few	CASTIRTTSYEQYF	TGTGCCAGCACTATTCGAACTACCTCCTACGAGCAGTACTTC
TRBV4-1	TRBJ1-5	TRBD1	few	CASSREQGAGNQPQHF	TGCGCCAGCAGCCGAGAACAGGGGGCCGGCAATCAGCCCCAGCATTTT
TRBV7-2	TRBJ2-2	-	-	CASSPGWSTGELFF	TGTGCCAGCAGCCCCGGCTGGTCTACCGGGGAGCTGTTTTTT
TRBV5-1	TRBJ1-2	TRBD1	few	CASSQGQGANGYTF	TGCGCCAGCAGCCAGGGACAGGGGGCGAATGGCTACACCTTC
TRBV9	TRBJ1-4	-	-	CASSVAGTTNEKLFF	TGTGCCAGCAGCGTAGCAGGGACAACTAATGAAAAACTGTTTTTT
TRBV28	TRBJ1-1	-	few	CASSPTGVLGTEAFF	TGTGCCAGCAGCCCCACGGGGGTCTTAGGCACTGAAGCTTTCTTT
TRBV12-3/TRBV12-4	TRBJ2-7	-	-	CASRTGPLSYEQYF	TGTGCCAGCAGGACCGGGCCCCTCTCCTACGAGCAGTACTTC
TRBV5-5	TRBJ2-5	-	many	CASSPVTQETQYF	TGTGCCAGCTCACCAGTCACCCAAGAGACCCAGTACTTC
TRBV12-5	TRBJ2-5	-	-	CASGSRGGFPQETQYF	TGTGCTAGTGGTTCCCGAGGGGGTTTCCCACAAGAGACCCAGTACTTC
TRBV12-3/TRBV12-4	TRBJ1-4	TRBD1	few	CASSDRGNEKLFF	TGTGCCAGCTCGGACAGGGGAAATGAAAAACTGTTTTTT
TRBV12-3/TRBV12-4	TRBJ1-5	-	-	CASSLNGLGQPQHF	TGTGCCAGCAGTTTAAATGGGCTCGGTCAGCCCCAGCATTTT
TRBV7-9	TRBJ2-1	-	-	CASSLSRWGTVGIDEQFF	TGTGCCAGCAGCCTAAGTCGGTGGGGAACGGTTGGGATCGATGAGCAGTTCTTC
TRBV12-3/TRBV12-4	TRBJ1-2	TRBD1	-	CASRGTARQLGYTF	TGTGCCAGCAGGGGGACAGCGAGGCAGCTTGGCTACACCTTC
TRBV7-2	TRBJ2-7	TRBD2	-	CASSFGGLPLSYEQYF	TGTGCCAGCAGCTTCGGGGGACTACCCCTTTCCTACGAGCAGTACTTC
TRBV29-1	TRBJ1-1	-	few	CSVVPAEAFF	TGCAGCGTTGTTCCCGCTGAAGCTTTCTTT
TRBV6-1	TRBJ1-1	-	-	CASTRDFGTEAFF	TGTGCCAGCACAAGGGATTTCGGCACTGAAGCTTTCTTT
TRBV2	TRBJ2-1	-	-	CASWVSSYNEQFF	TGTGCCAGCTGGGTCAGCTCCTACAATGAGCAGTTCTTC
TRBV29-1	TRBJ1-1	TRBD1	-	CSVPDRGVTEAFF	TGCAGCGTCCCGGACAGGGGGGTCACTGAAGCTTTCTTT
TRBV5-1	TRBJ1-6	TRBD1	-	CASSVGTGGSPLHF	TGCGCCAGCAGCGTCGGGACAGGGGGTTCACCCCTCCACTTT
TRBV2	TRBJ1-4	TRBD1	-	CASSAGTGVEKLFF	TGTGCCAGCAGTGCCGGGACAGGGGTTGAAAAACTGTTTTTT